A single sample gave rise to the 21 T cell receptor beta chains below, sequenced in a study of shared clonotypes between healthy human individuals (dated by TCRdb to about 2020). The protocol used for the library was the immunoSEQ multiplex PCR assay. TCRdb mirrors the immuneACCESS table, restricted to in-frame sequences. Some clones are absent from its copies; in checked studies, under half trace to an unresolved V gene, and the reason for the others is unknown. This sample comprises about 1 million clones, under 80% of them detected only once. Clones ranked in the top ten supply 1.4% to 1.5% of the sample. Sequenced: memory CD4+ T cells sorted from blood. In the paper's terms, the cell subset or site label means: CD45RA-negative fraction. Source of these receptors: a man aged 18 to 30 in good health.

Concerning this clone: In the same sample, other DNA sequences code for this CDR3. The chain carries TRBV5-1 and TRBJ2-3, with 12 positions matching TRBD2. The length of the CDR3 is 15 residues. V shed 3 bases, J shed 4 bases, and the junction held 3 bases outside the gene matches. Germline V gene lookup returns CDR1 SGHRS and CDR2 YFSETQ. The CDR3 region has the DNA TGCGCCAGCAGCTCGCTAGCGGGAGGGCCAGATACGCAGTATTTT. Protein: CASSSLAGGPDTQYF.

J is TRBJ2-3 and V is TRBV11-2; no clear D. V was shortened by 1 base and J by 5 bases, with 10 bases between the two germline ends. This CDR3 spans 14 amino acids. Germline loops: CDR1 SGHAT, CDR2 FQNNGV. The CDR3 DNA sequence: TGTGCCAGCAGCTTAGTCCAAGGTGGAGATACGCAGTATTTT. This encodes CASSLVQGGDTQYF.

The chain recombines TRBV7-2 with TRBJ2-7; 7 nucleotides match TRBD1. Germline V gives CDR1 SGHTA, CDR2 FQGNSA. This CDR3 is built from 13 residues. V gave up 2 bases and J gave up 3 bases; unmatched junction bases: 1. CDR3 residues: CASSLRQGYEQYF. For the CDR3, the DNA is TGTGCCAGCAGCTTACGACAGGGCTACGAGCAGTACTTC.

The table lists this clone with a few counts. The chain has TRBV2 and TRBJ2-3, with no clear D. Trimming took off 7 bases at V and 2 bases at J, with 13 bases between the two ends. CDR1 SNHLY and CDR2 FYNNEI come from the germline V gene. CDR3 length equals 14 residues. CDR3 in amino acids: CASTSAGHTDTQYF. The CDR3 region has the DNA TGTGCCAGCACCAGCGCCGGGCACACAGATACGCAGTATTTT.

As for this clone: Other nucleotide sequences from this sample produce the same CDR3. This chain joins TRBV11-2 and TRBJ2-7, with TRBD1 identical over 8 bases. Germline trimming cut 6 bases from V and 3 bases from J; bases unmatched to any gene: 4. This CDR3 spans 13 amino acids. The germline V gene has CDR1 SGHAT and CDR2 FQNNGV. CDR3 amino acids: CASSSDRGYEQYF. In nucleotides, the CDR3 is TGTGCCAGCAGTTCCGACAGGGGCTACGAGCAGTACTTC.

The chain joins TRBV19 to TRBJ2-1; possibly TRBD2 for D (7 bases). Germline CDR1 is LNHDA and CDR2 is SQIVND (reference sequence). Trimming left V 8 bases short and J 9 bases short, with 20 bases between. The CDR3 has 14 residues. The CDR3 coding sequence is TGTGCCAGTGGGAGGGGACTGAGGGGGGTTGAGCAGTTCTTC. It is translated as CASGRGLRGVEQFF.

V and J are TRBV7-3 and TRBJ1-1; D remains ambiguous. V dropped 3 bases and J dropped 3 bases, with 8 bases sitting between them. The CDR3 is 13 residues long. CDR1 is SGHTA and CDR2 is FQGTGA in the germline V gene. In DNA form, the CDR3 reads TGTGCCAGCAGCTTGTTTTCCGACACTGAAGCTTTCTTT. It encodes CASSLFSDTEAFF.

The chain has TRBV7-2 and TRBJ2-7; D is uncertain. Trimming took off 5 bases at V and 2 bases at J, with 13 bases between the two ends. In germline, CDR1 is SGHTA, CDR2 FQGNSA. CDR3 length: 14 residues. The CDR3 sequence: CASSLAVAPYEQYF. CDR3 DNA: TGTGCCAGCAGCCTGGCGGTCGCCCCCTACGAGCAGTACTTC. The full variable domain, in which reference TRBV7-2 and TRBJ2-7 provide the parts outside the CDR3, is GAGVSQSPSNKVTEKGKDVELRCDPISGHTALYWYRQSLGQGLEFLIYFQGNSAPDKSGLPSDRFSAERTGGSVSTLTIQRTQQEDSAVYLCASSLAVAPYEQYFGPGTRLTVT.

This chain links TRBV2 with TRBJ1-2; TRBD1 is a possible D gene (6 bases). Per germline, CDR1 SNHLY and CDR2 FYNNEI. CDR3 size: 15 residues. Trimming took 6 bases from V and 0 from J, leaving 14 bases between them. The CDR3 loop reads CASRGGTPANYGYTF. CDR3 sequence (DNA): TGTGCCAGCAGGGGCGGGACACCCGCTAACTATGGCTACACCTTC.

This clone appeared many times. The chain links TRBV19 to TRBJ1-1; D not resolved. The CDR3 has 14 residues. Germline CDR1 reads LNHDA; CDR2 reads SQIVND (reference sequence). Trimming took off 0 bases at V and 10 bases at J, with 15 bases between the two ends. CDR3 sequence: CASSIEAGANGAFF. As DNA, the CDR3 is TGTGCCAGTAGTATAGAGGCGGGTGCCAATGGAGCTTTCTTT.

The genes are TRBV19 and TRBJ1-6, with D uncertain. Deletions cut 5 bases from V and 7 bases from J, with 15 bases between. The germline V gene encodes CDR1 LNHDA and CDR2 SQIVND (reference sequence). The CDR3 runs to 15 residues. The DNA of the CDR3 is TGTGCCAGTAGTTCGTCGGCTAAGCTGAATTCACCCCTCCACTTT. It specifies CASSSSAKLNSPLHF.

The rearrangement links TRBV6-6 to TRBJ1-6, with D unclear. CDR1 and CDR2 (germline): MNHNY, SVGAGI (reference sequence). The CDR3 runs 13 residues. V was trimmed by 2 bases and J by 8 bases, leaving 7 bases between them. The CDR3 is CASSYLRDSPLHF. In DNA form, the CDR3 reads TGTGCCAGCAGTTACCTTAGGGATTCACCCCTCCACTTT.

V is TRBV19 and J is TRBJ1-5, with a possible D match to TRBD1 (5 bases). The CDR3 length is 14 residues. Germline assignment: CDR1 LNHDA and CDR2 SQIVND (reference sequence). Trimming cost V 6 bases and J 11 bases, with 20 bases left between them. The CDR3 nucleotides read TGTGCCAGTAGAACCGGGACGGAGGCTGGGGCCCAGCATTTT. Translating gives CASRTGTEAGAQHF.

V and J are TRBV9 and TRBJ1-1; D remains ambiguous. Trimming shortened V by 4 bases and J by 5 bases, and 18 bases separated the two germline ends. The CDR3 totals 15 residues. Germline V lookup: CDR1 SGDLS, CDR2 YYNGEE. The CDR3 coding sequence is TGTGCCAGCAGCCGGACCCCAACGTTTGAGACTGAAGCTTTCTTT. Protein sequence: CASSRTPTFETEAFF.

V is TRBV10-1 and J is TRBJ1-2; D is ambiguous. The CDR3 runs to 12 residues. The V gene lost 3 bases and the J gene lost 2 bases, with 4 bases spanning the gap. CDR1 is WNHNN, CDR2 SYGVQD, per germline (reference sequence). As DNA, the CDR3 is TGCGCCAGCAGTGACGGGAACTATGGCTACACCTTC. Protein sequence: CASSDGNYGYTF.

This clone was seen only a few times. This rearrangement joins TRBV7-3 to TRBJ1-1; D gene unclear. V lost 5 bases and J lost 4, with 14 bases in between. The CDR3 totals 14 residues. The germline V gene has CDR1 SGHTA and CDR2 FQGTGA. Here the CDR3 reads CASSPTGSGTEAFF. DNA of the CDR3: TGTGCCAGCAGCCCCACGGGAAGTGGCACTGAAGCTTTCTTT.

This clone was counted a few times. The V call is TRBV6-5, the J call TRBJ1-1; D not certain. The CDR3 covers 13 residues. V was shortened by 5 bases and J by 0 bases, with 7 bases between the two germline ends. Per germline, CDR1 MNHEY and CDR2 SVGAGI. This CDR3 reads CASSLLVNTEAFF. The CDR3 nucleotides read TGTGCCAGCAGTCTATTAGTGAACACTGAAGCTTTCTTT.

The DNA of the CDR3 is TGCGCCAGCAGCTACGGACAGGGGGCGTATCAAGAGACCCAGTACTTC. Its protein product is CASSYGQGAYQETQYF. The V and J genes are TRBV5-1 and TRBJ2-5; 11 bases map to TRBD1. There are 16 residues in the CDR3. V dropped 3 bases and J dropped 2; count of bases not matched to a gene: 6. Germline CDR1 is SGHRS and CDR2 is YFSETQ.

This clone has a handful of counts. This chain uses TRBV7-8 with TRBJ2-7; TRBD2 matches at 7 bases. There are 15 residues in the CDR3. Trimming at V came to 5 bases and at J to 3 bases, leaving 10 bases not matched to a gene. Germline loops: CDR1 SGHVS, CDR2 FQNEAQ. The CDR3 DNA sequence: TGTGCCAGCAGCGCGTTCGGGGGGAGAGTCTACGAGCAGTACTTC. Protein sequence: CASSAFGGRVYEQYF.

The J gene is TRBJ2-2, the V gene TRBV9; perhaps TRBD2 as D (6 bases). This CDR3 comprises 15 residues. V lost 4 bases and J lost 2, with 12 bases in between. Per germline, CDR1 SGDLS and CDR2 YYNGEE. The CDR3 loop reads CASSRLADNTGELFF. The CDR3, as DNA: TGTGCCAGCAGCCGATTAGCGGACAACACCGGGGAGCTGTTTTTT.

Only a few counts were recorded for this clone. V is TRBV29-1 and J is TRBJ2-1; tentatively, D is TRBD1 (6 bases). V lost 3 bases to trimming and J lost 7 bases, with 16 bases between them. The CDR3 extends over 14 amino acids. CDR1 and CDR2 from the germline V gene are SQVTM and ANQGSEA. The CDR3 bases are TGCAGCGTTGATCTGGGGGCGCAAGGTAATGAGCAGTTCTTC. Protein sequence: CSVDLGAQGNEQFF.